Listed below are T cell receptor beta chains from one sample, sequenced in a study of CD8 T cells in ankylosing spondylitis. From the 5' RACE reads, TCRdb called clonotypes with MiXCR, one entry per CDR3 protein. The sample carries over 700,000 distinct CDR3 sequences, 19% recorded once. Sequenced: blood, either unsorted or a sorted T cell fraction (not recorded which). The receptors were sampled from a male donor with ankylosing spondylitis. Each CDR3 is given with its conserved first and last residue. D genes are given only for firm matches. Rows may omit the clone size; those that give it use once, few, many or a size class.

TGCGCCAGCAGCTGGCAACTGAACACCGGGGAGCTGTTTTTT,CASSWQLNTGELFF,NA,TRBV5-1,TRBJ2-2,NA
TGTGCTAGTGGCCAGGGACAGCGCGGAAACACCATATATTTT,CASGQGQRGNTIYF,few,TRBV12-5,TRBJ1-3,TRBD1
TGCAGCGTTGGGGGGGACACAGATACGCAGTATTTT,CSVGGDTDTQYF,NA,TRBV29-1,TRBJ2-3,NA
TGTGCCAGCAGCCCGAGACTAGCGGGGGGAAAGAACACCGGGGAGCTGTTTTTT,CASSPRLAGGKNTGELFF,few,TRBV7-6,TRBJ2-2,TRBD2
TGCGCCAGCAGCTTGGCCCTGGCGGGGGCGACCAATGAGCAGTTCTTC,CASSLALAGATNEQFF,NA,TRBV5-1,TRBJ2-1,NA
TGTGCCAGCAGCTTGGGGGACAGGGTGATGAGCGAGCAGTACTTC,CASSLGDRVMSEQYF,few,TRBV5-5,TRBJ2-7,TRBD1
TGTGCCAGCAGCGTTGGCAATTCACCCCTCCACTTT,CASSVGNSPLHF,NA,TRBV9,TRBJ1-6,NA
TGTGCCAGCAGTTCCTCCGCAGAGTCCTATAGCAATCAGCCCCAGCATTTT,CASSSSAESYSNQPQHF,few,TRBV12-3/TRBV12-4,TRBJ1-5,NA
TGTGCCAGCAGCCAAGAGATGTCGGGAGGGGTGCGAGATACGCAGTATTTT,CASSQEMSGGVRDTQYF,few,TRBV4-2,TRBJ2-3,TRBD2
TGTGCCACCAGCAGAGTAGTAAAGGGGACCGGGGAGCTGTTTTTT,CATSRVVKGTGELFF,NA,TRBV15,TRBJ2-2,NA
TGTGCCAGCAGGCCCCGCGCCCGGGGAGACTACGAGCAGTACTTC,CASRPRARGDYEQYF,NA,TRBV27,TRBJ2-7,NA
TGTGCCAGCAGCTTACAGGGGGCGCAGGGCACTGAAGCTTTCTTT,CASSLQGAQGTEAFF,NA,TRBV7-8,TRBJ1-1,TRBD1
TGTGCCAGCAGCAGGGGAGGGGGCCGAGACAATGAGCAGTTCTTC,CASSRGGGRDNEQFF,NA,TRBV5-4,TRBJ2-1,NA
TGCGCCAGCAGCCCCGTAGGAGCGGGATTGACAGATACGCAGTATTTT,CASSPVGAGLTDTQYF,NA,TRBV5-1,TRBJ2-3,TRBD2
TGTGCCAGCAGTACCAGATTGCAGGGGAATCAGCCCCAGCATTTT,CASSTRLQGNQPQHF,many,TRBV6-1,TRBJ1-5,NA
TGTGCCAGCAGTAGGGGACGGATGAACACTGAAGCTTTCTTT,CASSRGRMNTEAFF,NA,TRBV25-1,TRBJ1-1,NA
TGCAGTGCCGTGTCAACTCAAGAGACCCAGTACTTC,CSAVSTQETQYF,NA,TRBV20-1,TRBJ2-5,NA
TGTGCCAGCAGCCAACGGCTGGCGGAGACCCAGTACTTC,CASSQRLAETQYF,NA,TRBV4-2,TRBJ2-5,NA
TGCAGCGTTGGAGGGAGGGCCGGTTACAATGAGCAGTTCTTC,CSVGGRAGYNEQFF,once,TRBV29-1,TRBJ2-1,TRBD2
TGTGCCAGCAGTTCCGACAGCTCGAGAAATGAAAAACTGTTTTTT,CASSSDSSRNEKLFF,NA,TRBV12-3/TRBV12-4,TRBJ1-4,NA
TGTGCCAGCAGCCAATCCTGGCAGAGCGAAGCTTTCTTT,CASSQSWQSEAFF,few,TRBV12-3/TRBV12-4,TRBJ1-1,NA
TGCGCCAGCAGCTTGGACAGGGGCAACGAGCAGTACTTC,CASSLDRGNEQYF,few,TRBV5-1,TRBJ2-7,TRBD1
TGTGCCAGCAGCTCGGACTACCCCACAGATACGCAGTATTTT,CASSSDYPTDTQYF,NA,TRBV7-2,TRBJ2-3,NA
TGTGCCACCAGCAGAGGACAGGGAGGCCCAGATACGCAGTATTTT,CATSRGQGGPDTQYF,few,TRBV15,TRBJ2-3,NA
TGCAGTGCTAGAGCGCAGGGATCTGAAAAACTGTTTTTT,CSARAQGSEKLFF,NA,TRBV20-1,TRBJ1-4,NA
TGTGCCAGCAGCTTATACAGCGGGGACACCGGGGAGCTGTTTTTT,CASSLYSGDTGELFF,NA,TRBV11-3,TRBJ2-2,TRBD2
TGCAGTGCTGACGGAGCCCGAGGGGATCAAAACATTCAGTACTTC,CSADGARGDQNIQYF,many,TRBV20-1,TRBJ2-4,NA
TGTGCCAGCACGTCCGGTCAATACAATACCGGGGAGCTGTTTTTT,CASTSGQYNTGELFF,few,TRBV5-4,TRBJ2-2,NA
TGTGCCAGCAGCTTACGCAGGGTCGCCGAGCAGTACTTC,CASSLRRVAEQYF,NA,TRBV11-2,TRBJ2-7,NA
TGTGCCAGCAGGGACGATTGGGGTTACACTGAAGCTTTCTTT,CASRDDWGYTEAFF,few,TRBV6-1,TRBJ1-1,NA
TGCAGTGCTAGATGGGGGTCGGGCGAGCAGTACTTC,CSARWGSGEQYF,NA,TRBV20-1,TRBJ2-7,NA
TGTGCCAGCAGGATGGGACAGGTTCCTTCCTACGAGCAGTACTTC,CASRMGQVPSYEQYF,few,TRBV6-1,TRBJ2-7,TRBD1
TGTGCCAGCAGTTGGACGGGAGAATCCGAAAAACTGTTTTTT,CASSWTGESEKLFF,NA,TRBV6-5,TRBJ1-4,NA
TGTGCCAGCAGCTTAGCAGCGGGGGTGAATGAGCAGTTCTTC,CASSLAAGVNEQFF,few,TRBV11-2,TRBJ2-1,TRBD2
TGCGCCAGCAGCCTGTGGGGTGGGGTCAATGAAAAACTGTTTTTT,CASSLWGGVNEKLFF,NA,TRBV5-1,TRBJ1-4,NA
TGCGCCAGCAGCCAAGCTGGACTAGCAGGGGACATTCAGTACTTC,CASSQAGLAGDIQYF,many,TRBV4-1,TRBJ2-4,TRBD2
TGTGCCAGCAGCCAGGCGGGGCTAGCGGTCCCAGAAAGCTACGAGCAGTACTTC,CASSQAGLAVPESYEQYF,NA,TRBV11-1,TRBJ2-7,TRBD2
TGTGCCACCAGCAGCCGGCGGGGAACGCCCCTCGGCGGCTACACCTTC,CATSSRRGTPLGGYTF,NA,TRBV15,TRBJ1-2,NA
TGTGCCAGCTCACCACAGGGTGCGAACACTGAAGCTTTCTTT,CASSPQGANTEAFF,few,TRBV18,TRBJ1-1,NA
TGTGCCAGCAGCGGCCGTCCCCAGGCCTACGAGCAGTACTTC,CASSGRPQAYEQYF,once,TRBV13,TRBJ2-7,NA
TGCGCCAGCAGCCCAAGCGGGAGGACCTACAATGAGCAGTTCTTC,CASSPSGRTYNEQFF,NA,TRBV4-1,TRBJ2-1,TRBD2
TGTGCCAGCGATGGGTCGGGAGCCTTAGGAGATACGCAGTATTTT,CASDGSGALGDTQYF,few,TRBV2,TRBJ2-3,NA
TGCGCCAGCAGCCAAGATCGGGACAGCCTCTACGAGCAGTACTTC,CASSQDRDSLYEQYF,few,TRBV4-3,TRBJ2-7,TRBD1
NA,CASSSSGQPQHF,few,TRBV28,TRBJ1-5,NA
TGCGCCAGCAGTGACACCATAGTCTACCATGAGCAGTTCTTC,CASSDTIVYHEQFF,NA,TRBV10-2,TRBJ2-1,NA
TGCAGCGTTGTTGGTAACAGGAACACCGGGGAGCTGTTTTTT,CSVVGNRNTGELFF,few,TRBV29-1,TRBJ2-2,NA
TGTGCCACCAGTGATCCAGCGGGAGAGGGTAGCTATGAGCAGTTCTTC,CATSDPAGEGSYEQFF,NA,TRBV24-1,TRBJ2-1,TRBD2
TGTGCCAGCAGCTCAGGGAAGGGTACTTCCGAAGCTTTCTTT,CASSSGKGTSEAFF,NA,TRBV7-9,TRBJ1-1,NA
TGTGCCACCAGTGATTTGTTATCTGGACAGGGTCACAATGAGCAGTTCTTC,CATSDLLSGQGHNEQFF,NA,TRBV24-1,TRBJ2-1,TRBD1
TGTGCCAGCAGCTGGGGGACAGGGGCGGGAGAGCAGTACTTC,CASSWGTGAGEQYF,NA,TRBV5-6,TRBJ2-7,TRBD1
TGCAGTGCTAGAGATTCCGAGCGGGGTCCAGGAGATACGCAGTATTTT,CSARDSERGPGDTQYF,NA,TRBV20-1,TRBJ2-3,TRBD2
TGCAGCGCACGGGGGGACAGGGACCATGGCTACACCTTC,CSARGDRDHGYTF,once,TRBV29-1,TRBJ1-2,TRBD1
TGCAGTGCTAGAGGTGGACAGAGCTATGGCTACACCTTC,CSARGGQSYGYTF,NA,TRBV20-1,TRBJ1-2,NA
TGTGCCACCGGACAGGGGCTAAGGCTGTTTTTT,CATGQGLRLFF,NA,TRBV6-2/TRBV6-3,TRBJ2-2,TRBD1
TGCAGTGCTAGAGAGGGTAGCATGAACACTGAAGCTTTCTTT,CSAREGSMNTEAFF,few,TRBV20-1,TRBJ1-1,NA
TGCAGTGCTACAGGTTCGGATTCAAATGAGCAGTTCTTC,CSATGSDSNEQFF,few,TRBV20-1,TRBJ2-1,NA
TGCGCCAGCAGCCAAGCGACAGGGGCAGGAAACACCATATATTTT,CASSQATGAGNTIYF,NA,TRBV4-1,TRBJ1-3,TRBD1